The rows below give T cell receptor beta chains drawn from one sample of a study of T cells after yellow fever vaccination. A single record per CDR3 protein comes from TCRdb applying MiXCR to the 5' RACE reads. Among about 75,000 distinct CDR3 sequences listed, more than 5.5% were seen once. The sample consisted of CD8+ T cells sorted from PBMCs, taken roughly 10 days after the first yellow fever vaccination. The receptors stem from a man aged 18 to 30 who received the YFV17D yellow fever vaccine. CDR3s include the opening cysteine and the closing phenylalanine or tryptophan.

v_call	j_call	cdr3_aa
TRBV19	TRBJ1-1	CASNLGTNTEAFF
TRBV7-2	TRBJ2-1	CASRVREEQFF
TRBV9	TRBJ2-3	CASSVVGGTDTQYF
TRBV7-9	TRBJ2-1	CASSVPGGNEQFF
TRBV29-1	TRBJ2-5	CSVVRDWETQYF
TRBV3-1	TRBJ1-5	CASSHDQGSNQPQHF
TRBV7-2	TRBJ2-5	CASSLVGGLPVETQYF
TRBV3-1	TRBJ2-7	CASSLVGGGTYEQYF
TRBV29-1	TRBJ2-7	CSVETPGVSYEQYF
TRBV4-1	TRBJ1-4	CASSQDQGGGEKLFF
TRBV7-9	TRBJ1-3	CASSRTRERNTIYF
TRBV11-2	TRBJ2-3	CASSLNYDTSGGNLDTQYF
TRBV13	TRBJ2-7	CASSLGTGGHEQYF
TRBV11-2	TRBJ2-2	CASSSPGPRDTGELFF
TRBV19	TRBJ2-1	CASSRVSGSYNEQFF
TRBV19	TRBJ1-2	CASSIEQATNYGYTF
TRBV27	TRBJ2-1	CASSLLTSGGGNEQFF
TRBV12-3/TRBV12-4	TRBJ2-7	CASSLGLAYEQYF
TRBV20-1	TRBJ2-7	CSKQGASLYEQYF
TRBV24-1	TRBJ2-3	CATSGTGVEGDTQYF
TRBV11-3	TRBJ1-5	CASSFRQGGFNQPQHF
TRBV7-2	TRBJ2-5	CASSFRDRMYQETQYF
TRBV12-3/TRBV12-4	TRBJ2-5	CASRGKRGSWETQYF
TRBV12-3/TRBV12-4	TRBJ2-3	CASSSTGSTDTQYF